The present T cell receptor (beta chain) was sequenced within a study of T cells in Graves' hyperthyroidism and ophthalmopathy. There are a few counts of this clonotype. The target antigen is unknown. Broader study findings: Onset of ophthalmopathy came a median roughly 6.9 months after the model predicted it. Blood samples included most of the expanded thyroid clonotypes exceeding 0.001.

TCR beta CDR3 region amplification was performed from RNA transcripts. An initial round of RT-PCR targeting the TCR CDR3 relied on the HTBI primer set. MiXCR, applied by TCRdb to the multiplex PCR reads, yields one record per CDR3 protein. The profile shows approximately 330,000 distinct CDR3 sequences, 15% to 20% of them singletons. With 2 bases removed from V and 8 bases from J, the gap between germline ends came to 9 bases. The germline V gene encodes CDR1 DFQATT and CDR2 SNEGSKA (reference sequence). This CDR3 is built from 11 residues. This receptor was obtained from a woman aged 45-59 years with Graves' hyperthyroidism. The V call is TRBV20-1, the J call TRBJ1-2; the D gene is possibly TRBD1 (6 bases). The sample comprised blood. The CDR3 DNA follows: TGCAGTGCTAGAAGCGGGGGCGGCTACACCTTC. Amino acids: CSARSGGGYTF.